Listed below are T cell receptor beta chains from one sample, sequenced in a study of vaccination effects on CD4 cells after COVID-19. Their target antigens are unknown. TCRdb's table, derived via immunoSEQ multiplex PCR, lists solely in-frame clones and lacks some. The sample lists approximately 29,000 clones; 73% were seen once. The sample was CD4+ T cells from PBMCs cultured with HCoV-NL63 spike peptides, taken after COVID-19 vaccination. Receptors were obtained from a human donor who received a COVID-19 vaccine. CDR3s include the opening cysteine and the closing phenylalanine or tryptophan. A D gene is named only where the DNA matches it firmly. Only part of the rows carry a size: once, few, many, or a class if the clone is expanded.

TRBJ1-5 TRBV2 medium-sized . CASSGLGASNQPQHF TGTGCCAGCAGTGGGCTTGGGGCCTCCAATCAGCCCCAGCATTTT
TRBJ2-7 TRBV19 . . CASSPTNRDEQYF TGTGCCAGTAGTCCGACGAACAGGGACGAGCAGTACTTC
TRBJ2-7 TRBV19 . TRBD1 CASSISGTDPYEQYF TGTGCCAGTAGTATATCTGGGACAGACCCCTACGAGCAGTACTTC
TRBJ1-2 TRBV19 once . CASNPGDGFNYGYTF TGTGCCAGTAATCCTGGGGATGGGTTTAACTATGGCTACACCTTC
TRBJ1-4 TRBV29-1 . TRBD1 CSVTDRVKNEKLFF TGCAGCGTAACAGACAGGGTCAAGAATGAAAAACTGTTTTTT
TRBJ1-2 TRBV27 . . CASSKQVNYGYTF TGTGCCAGCAGCAAACAGGTTAACTATGGCTACACCTTC
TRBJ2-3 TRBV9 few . CASSVGAVGTDTQYF TGTGCCAGCAGCGTAGGGGCAGTTGGTACAGATACGCAGTATTTT
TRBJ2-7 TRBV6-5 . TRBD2 CASSHSGGADEQYF TGTGCCAGCAGCCATAGCGGGGGGGCGGACGAGCAGTACTTC
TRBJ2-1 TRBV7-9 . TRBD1 CASSPRTGLDEQFF TGTGCCAGCAGCCCACGGACAGGCCTCGATGAGCAGTTCTTC
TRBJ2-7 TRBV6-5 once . CAVGDSYEQYF TGTGCCGTCGGAGACTCCTACGAGCAGTACTTC
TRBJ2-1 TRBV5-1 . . CASSFNRPLDEQFF TGCGCCAGCAGCTTCAACCGTCCGCTCGATGAGCAGTTCTTC